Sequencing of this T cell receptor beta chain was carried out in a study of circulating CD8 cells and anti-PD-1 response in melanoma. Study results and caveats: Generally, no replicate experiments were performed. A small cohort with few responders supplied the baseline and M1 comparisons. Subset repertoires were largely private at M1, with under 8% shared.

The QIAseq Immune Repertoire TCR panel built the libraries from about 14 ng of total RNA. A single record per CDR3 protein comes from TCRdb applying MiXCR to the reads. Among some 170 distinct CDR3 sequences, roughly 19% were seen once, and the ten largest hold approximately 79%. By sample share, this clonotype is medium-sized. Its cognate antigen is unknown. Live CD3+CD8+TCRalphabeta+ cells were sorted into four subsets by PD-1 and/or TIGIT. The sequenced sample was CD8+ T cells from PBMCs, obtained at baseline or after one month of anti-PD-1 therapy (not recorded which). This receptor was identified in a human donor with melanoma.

DNA of the CDR3: TGTGCCAGCAGCTTCACCGTGGGCGGTGAGCAGTTCTTC. This sequence encodes CASSFTVGGEQFF. The rearrangement links TRBV27 to TRBJ2-1, with no clear D. V was clipped by 6 bases and J by 9 bases, with 15 bases between them. There are 13 residues in the CDR3. Per the germline V gene, CDR1 is MNHEY and CDR2 is SMNVEV (reference sequence).